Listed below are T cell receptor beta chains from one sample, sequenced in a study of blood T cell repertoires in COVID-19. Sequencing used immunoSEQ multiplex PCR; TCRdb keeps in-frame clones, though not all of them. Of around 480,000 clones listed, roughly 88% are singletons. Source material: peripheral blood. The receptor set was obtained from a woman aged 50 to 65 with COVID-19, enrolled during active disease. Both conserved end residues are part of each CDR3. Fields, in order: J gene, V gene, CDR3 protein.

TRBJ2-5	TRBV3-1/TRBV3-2	CASSLWDRETQYF
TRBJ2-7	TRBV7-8	CASRGGSSYEQYF
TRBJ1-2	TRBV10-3	CAISEDMGEAYGYTF
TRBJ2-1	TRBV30	CAWRAPGTGNEQFF
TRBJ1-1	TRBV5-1	CASSLGEVTEAFF
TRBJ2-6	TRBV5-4	CASTPYRQLSGANVLTF
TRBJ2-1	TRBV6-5	CASSSLGPSSYNEQFF
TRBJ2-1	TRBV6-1	CASSEGQGNNEQFF
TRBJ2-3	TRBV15	CATSRAVRGPPDTQYF
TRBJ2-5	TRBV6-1	CASSESLAGTQETQYF
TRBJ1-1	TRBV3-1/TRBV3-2	CASSRTGSASEAFF
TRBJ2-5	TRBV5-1	CASSIGQPFQETQYF
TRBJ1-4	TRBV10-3	CAIGSGHHEKLFF
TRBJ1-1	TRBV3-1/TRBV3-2	CASSQDFPAGEAFF
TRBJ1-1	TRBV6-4	CASSEETGTAEAFF
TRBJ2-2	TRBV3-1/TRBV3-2	CASSQARVTGELFF
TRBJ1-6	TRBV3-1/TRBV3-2	CASSQAPVYSPLHF
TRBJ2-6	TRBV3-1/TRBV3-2	CASSPVYSGANVLTF
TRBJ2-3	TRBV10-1	CASSENPTTDTQYF
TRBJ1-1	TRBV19	CASSPDLGGTEAFF